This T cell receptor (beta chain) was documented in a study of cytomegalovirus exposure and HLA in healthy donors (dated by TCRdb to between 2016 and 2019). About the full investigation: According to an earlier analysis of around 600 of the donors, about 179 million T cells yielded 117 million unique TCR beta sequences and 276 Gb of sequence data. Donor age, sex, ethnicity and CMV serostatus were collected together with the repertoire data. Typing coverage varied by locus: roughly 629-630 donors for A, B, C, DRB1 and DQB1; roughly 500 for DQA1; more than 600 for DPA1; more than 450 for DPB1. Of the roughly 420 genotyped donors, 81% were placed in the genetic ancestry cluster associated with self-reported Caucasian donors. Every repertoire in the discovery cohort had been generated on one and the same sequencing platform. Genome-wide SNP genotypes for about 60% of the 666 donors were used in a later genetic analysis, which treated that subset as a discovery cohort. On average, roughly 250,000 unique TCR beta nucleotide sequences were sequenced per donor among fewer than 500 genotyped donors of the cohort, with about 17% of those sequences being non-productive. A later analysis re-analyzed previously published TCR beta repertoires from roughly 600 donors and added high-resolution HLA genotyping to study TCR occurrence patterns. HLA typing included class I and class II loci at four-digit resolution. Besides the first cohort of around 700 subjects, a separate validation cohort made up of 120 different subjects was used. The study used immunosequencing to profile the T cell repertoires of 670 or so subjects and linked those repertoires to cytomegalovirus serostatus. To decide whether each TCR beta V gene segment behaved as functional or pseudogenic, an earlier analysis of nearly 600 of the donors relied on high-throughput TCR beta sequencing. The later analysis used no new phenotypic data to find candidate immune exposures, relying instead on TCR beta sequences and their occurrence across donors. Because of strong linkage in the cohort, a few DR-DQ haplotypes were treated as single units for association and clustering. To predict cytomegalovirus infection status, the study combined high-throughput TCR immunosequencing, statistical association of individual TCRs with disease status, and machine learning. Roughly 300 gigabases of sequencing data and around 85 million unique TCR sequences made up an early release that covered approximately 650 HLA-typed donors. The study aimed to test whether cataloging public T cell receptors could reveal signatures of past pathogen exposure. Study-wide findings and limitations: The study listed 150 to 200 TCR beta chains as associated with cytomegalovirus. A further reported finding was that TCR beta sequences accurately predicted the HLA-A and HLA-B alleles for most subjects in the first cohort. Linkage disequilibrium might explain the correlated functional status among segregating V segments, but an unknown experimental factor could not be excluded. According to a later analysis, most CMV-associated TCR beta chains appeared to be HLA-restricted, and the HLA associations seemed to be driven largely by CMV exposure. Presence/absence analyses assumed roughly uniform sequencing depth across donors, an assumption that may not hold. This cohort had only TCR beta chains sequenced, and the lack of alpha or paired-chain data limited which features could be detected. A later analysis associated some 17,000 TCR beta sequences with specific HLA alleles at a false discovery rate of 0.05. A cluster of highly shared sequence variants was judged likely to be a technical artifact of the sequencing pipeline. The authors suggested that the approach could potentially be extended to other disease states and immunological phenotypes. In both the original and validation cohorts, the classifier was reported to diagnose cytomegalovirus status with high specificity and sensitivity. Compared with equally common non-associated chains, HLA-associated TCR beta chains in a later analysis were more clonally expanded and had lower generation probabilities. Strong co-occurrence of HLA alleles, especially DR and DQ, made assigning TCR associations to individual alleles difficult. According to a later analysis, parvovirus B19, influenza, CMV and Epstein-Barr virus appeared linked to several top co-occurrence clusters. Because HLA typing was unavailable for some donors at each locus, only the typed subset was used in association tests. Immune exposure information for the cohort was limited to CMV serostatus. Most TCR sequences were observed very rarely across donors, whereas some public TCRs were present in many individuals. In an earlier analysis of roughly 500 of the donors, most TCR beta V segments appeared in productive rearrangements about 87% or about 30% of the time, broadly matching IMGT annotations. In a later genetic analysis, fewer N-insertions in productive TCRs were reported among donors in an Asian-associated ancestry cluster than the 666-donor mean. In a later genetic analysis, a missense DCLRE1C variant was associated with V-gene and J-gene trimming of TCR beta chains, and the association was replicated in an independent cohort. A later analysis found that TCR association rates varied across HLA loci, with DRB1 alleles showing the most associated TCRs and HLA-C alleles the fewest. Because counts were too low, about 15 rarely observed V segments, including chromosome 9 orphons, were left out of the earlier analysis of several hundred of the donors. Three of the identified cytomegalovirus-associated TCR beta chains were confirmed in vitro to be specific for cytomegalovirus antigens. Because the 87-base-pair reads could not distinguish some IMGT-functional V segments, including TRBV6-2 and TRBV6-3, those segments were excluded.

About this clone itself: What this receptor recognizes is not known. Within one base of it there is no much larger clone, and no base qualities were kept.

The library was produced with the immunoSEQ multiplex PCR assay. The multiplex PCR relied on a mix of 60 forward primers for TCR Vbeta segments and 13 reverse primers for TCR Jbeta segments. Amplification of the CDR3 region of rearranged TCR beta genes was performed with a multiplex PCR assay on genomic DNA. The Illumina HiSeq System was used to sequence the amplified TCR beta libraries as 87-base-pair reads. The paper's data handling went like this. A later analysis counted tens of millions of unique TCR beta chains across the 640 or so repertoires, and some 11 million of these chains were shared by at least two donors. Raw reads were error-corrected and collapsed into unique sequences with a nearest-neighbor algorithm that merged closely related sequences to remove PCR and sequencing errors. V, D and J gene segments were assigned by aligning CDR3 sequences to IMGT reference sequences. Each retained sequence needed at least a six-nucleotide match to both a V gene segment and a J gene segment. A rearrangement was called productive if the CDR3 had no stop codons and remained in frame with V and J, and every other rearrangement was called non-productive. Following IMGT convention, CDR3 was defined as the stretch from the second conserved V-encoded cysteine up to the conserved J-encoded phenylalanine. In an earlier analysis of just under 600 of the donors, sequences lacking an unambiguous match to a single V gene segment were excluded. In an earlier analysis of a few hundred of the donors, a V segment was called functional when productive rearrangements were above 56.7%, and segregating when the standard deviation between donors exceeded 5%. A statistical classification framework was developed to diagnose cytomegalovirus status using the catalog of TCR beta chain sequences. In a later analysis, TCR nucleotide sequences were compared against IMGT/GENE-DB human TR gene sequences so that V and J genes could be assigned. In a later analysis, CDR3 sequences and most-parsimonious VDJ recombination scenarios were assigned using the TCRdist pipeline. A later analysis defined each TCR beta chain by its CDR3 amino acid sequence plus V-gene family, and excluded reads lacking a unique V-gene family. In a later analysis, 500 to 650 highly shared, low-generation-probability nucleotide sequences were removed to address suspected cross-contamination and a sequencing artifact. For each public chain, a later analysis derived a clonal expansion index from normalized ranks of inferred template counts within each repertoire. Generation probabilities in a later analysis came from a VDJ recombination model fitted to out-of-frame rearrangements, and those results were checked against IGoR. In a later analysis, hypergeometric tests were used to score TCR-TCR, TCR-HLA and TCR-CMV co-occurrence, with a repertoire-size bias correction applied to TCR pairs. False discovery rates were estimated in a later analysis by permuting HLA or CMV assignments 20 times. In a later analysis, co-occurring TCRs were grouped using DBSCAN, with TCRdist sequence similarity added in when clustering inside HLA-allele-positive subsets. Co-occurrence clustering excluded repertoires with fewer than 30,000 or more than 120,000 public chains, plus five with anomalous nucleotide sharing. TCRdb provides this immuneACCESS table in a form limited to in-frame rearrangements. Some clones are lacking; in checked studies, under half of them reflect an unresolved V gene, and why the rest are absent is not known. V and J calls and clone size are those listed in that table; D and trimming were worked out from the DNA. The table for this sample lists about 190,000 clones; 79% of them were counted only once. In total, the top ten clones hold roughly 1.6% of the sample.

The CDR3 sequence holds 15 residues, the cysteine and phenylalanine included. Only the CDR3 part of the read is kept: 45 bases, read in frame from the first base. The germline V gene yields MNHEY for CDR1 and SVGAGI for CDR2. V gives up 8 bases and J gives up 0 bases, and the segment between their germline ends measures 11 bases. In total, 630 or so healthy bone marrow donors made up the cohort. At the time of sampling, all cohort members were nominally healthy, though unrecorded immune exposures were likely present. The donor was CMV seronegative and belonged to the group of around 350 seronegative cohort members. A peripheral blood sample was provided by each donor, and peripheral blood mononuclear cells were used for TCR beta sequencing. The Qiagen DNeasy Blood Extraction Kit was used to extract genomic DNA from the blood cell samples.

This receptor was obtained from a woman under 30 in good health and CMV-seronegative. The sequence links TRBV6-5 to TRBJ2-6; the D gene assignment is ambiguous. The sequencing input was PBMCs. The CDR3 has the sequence CASVPTSSGANVLTF. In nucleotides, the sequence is TGTGCCAGCGTCCCAACCAGCTCTGGGGCCAACGTCCTGACTTTC.